The clone carrying this TCR beta chain was recorded only once. Its antigen is unidentified. Deep-level running was used for the assay. Several immunoSEQ plates received, in even portions, the genomic DNA of each subset. TCRdb keeps only in-frame clones here, not all; method: immunoSEQ multiplex PCR. The sample gives around 2,000,000 clones, around 96% of which show up once; 1.2% is in the top ten. Germline V gene data show CDR1 as LNHNV and CDR2 as YYDKDF (reference sequence). This CDR3 comprises 15 residues. Trimming removed 1 base at V and 7 bases at J, with 16 bases between. The data are from a study of shared clonotypes between healthy human individuals. Findings and caveats of the study: At large depth, rarefaction still showed sorted-subset sequencing to be incomplete. Measured sharing among donors was expected to vary with sequencing depth.

The naive CD8 subset, CD45RO-negative cells positively selected for CCR7, excluded terminally differentiated effector memory CD45RA+ cells. This clonotype originated in a man younger than 30 in good health. The chain couples TRBV15 to TRBJ2-5; maybe TRBD2 (5 bases). The sample comprised naive CD8+ T cells sorted from blood. CDR3: CATSRVFEGDVTQYF. The CDR3 DNA follows: TGTGCCACCAGCAGAGTTTTCGAGGGCGACGTGACCCAGTACTTC.